This TCR beta chain was sequenced in a study of CD8+CD57+ T cells in acquired aplastic anemia. Background on the study: Sorting CD4+ and CD8+ cells gave DNA averaging roughly 3.5 ug.

As concerns this clonotype: The antigen is not known.

Sequenced patients had shown CD8+CD57+ cell expansion by flow cytometry. The patients, all of them, had severe acquired aplastic anemia. Whole-study findings and limits: The number of CD8+ CDR3 sequences shared by patients and controls was twenty-nine. Between patients and controls, CD8+ Simpson's diversity did not vary significantly.

Losses at the gene ends were 5 bases for V and 8 bases for J; bases not matched to a gene: 1. CDR1 and CDR2 from the germline V gene are MNHEY and SVGAGI. This CDR3 spans 14 amino acids. The use of genomic DNA as template underpinned the TCR beta VDJ and CDR3 profiling. TCRdb recomputed calls from the reads with MiXCR, one row per CDR3 protein. The sample has around 250,000 distinct CDR3 sequences, 82% seen once; the top ten hold 42%. This chain links TRBV6-5 with TRBJ1-6, with TRBD1 matching 12 bases. This clonotype was obtained from a human donor with aplastic anemia. The sample comprised sorted CD4+, CD8+, or CD8+CD57+ T cells (not recorded which) from PBMCs. CDR3 coding DNA: TGTGCCAGCAGTGGGGACAGGGGGCATTCACCCCTCCACTTT. Protein sequence: CASSGDRGHSPLHF.